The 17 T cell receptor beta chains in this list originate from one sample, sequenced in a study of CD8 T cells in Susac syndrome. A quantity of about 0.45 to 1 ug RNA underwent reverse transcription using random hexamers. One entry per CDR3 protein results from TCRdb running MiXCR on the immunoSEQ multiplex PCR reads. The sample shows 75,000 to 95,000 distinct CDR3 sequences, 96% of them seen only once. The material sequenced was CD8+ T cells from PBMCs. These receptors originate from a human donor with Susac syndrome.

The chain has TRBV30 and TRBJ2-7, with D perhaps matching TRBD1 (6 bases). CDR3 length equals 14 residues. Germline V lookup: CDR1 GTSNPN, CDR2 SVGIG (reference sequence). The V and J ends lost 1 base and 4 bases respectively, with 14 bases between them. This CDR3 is CAWSAGTLEYEQYF. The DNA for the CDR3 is TGTGCCTGGAGTGCGGGGACATTAGAATACGAGCAGTACTTC.

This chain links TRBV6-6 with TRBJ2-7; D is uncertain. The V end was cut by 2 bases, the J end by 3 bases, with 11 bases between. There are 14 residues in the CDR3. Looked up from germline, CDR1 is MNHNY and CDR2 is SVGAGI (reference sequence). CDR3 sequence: CASSYEPFGYEQYF. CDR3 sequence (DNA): TGTGCCAGCAGTTACGAACCATTTGGCTACGAGCAGTACTTC.

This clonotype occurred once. CDR3 region: CATSGAGRGRKGDNEQFF. CDR3 coding DNA: TGTGCCACCAGTGGAGCGGGCAGGGGCCGCAAGGGAGACAATGAGCAGTTCTTC. V gene TRBV24-1 combines with J gene TRBJ2-1; D is possibly TRBD1 or TRBD2 (6 bases each). Looked up from germline, CDR1 is KGHDR and CDR2 is SFDVKD. The V and J ends lost 5 bases and 5 bases respectively, with 24 bases between them. The CDR3 is made up of 18 amino acids.

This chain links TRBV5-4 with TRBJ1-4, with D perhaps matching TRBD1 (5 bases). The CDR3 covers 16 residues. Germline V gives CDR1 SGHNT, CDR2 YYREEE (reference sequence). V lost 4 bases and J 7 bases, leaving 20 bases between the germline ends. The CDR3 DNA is TGTGCCAGCAGCCCCTCCGGGGGGGGAGCGGTTGAAAAACTGTTTTTT. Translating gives CASSPSGGGAVEKLFF.

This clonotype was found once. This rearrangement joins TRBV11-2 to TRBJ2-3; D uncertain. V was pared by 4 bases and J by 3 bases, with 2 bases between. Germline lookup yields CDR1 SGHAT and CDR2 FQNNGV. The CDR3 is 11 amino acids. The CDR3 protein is CASSWTDTQYF. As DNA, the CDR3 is TGTGCCAGCAGCTGGACAGATACGCAGTATTTT.

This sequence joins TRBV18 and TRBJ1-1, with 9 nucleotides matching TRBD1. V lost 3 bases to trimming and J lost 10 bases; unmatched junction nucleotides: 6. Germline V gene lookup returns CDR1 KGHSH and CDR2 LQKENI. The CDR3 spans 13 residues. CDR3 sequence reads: CASSPDEDRGAFF. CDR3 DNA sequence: TGTGCCAGCTCACCGGATGAGGACAGGGGAGCTTTCTTT.

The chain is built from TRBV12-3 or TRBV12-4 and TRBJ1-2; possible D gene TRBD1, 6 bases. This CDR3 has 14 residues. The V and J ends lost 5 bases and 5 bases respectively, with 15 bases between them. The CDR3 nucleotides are TGTGCCAGCAGTGCCGGGACAACAGGATATGGCTACACCTTC. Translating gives CASSAGTTGYGYTF.

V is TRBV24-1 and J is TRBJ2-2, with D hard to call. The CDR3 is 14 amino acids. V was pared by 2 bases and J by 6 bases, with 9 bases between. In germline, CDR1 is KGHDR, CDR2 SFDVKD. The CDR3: CATSDWQDAGELFF. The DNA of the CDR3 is TGTGCCACCAGTGATTGGCAGGATGCCGGGGAGCTGTTTTTT.

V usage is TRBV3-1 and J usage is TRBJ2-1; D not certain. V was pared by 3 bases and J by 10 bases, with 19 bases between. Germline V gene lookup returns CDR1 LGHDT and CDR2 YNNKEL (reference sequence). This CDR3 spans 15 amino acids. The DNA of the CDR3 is TGTGCCAGCAGCCATGGTAGAGCGTCATCCAGGGAGCAGTTCTTC. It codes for CASSHGRASSREQFF.

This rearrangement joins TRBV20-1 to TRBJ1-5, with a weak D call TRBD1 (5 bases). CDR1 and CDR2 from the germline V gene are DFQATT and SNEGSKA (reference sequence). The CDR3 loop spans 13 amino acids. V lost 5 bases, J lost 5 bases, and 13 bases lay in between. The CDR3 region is CSAGGGLYQPQHF. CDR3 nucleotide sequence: TGCAGTGCTGGCGGGGGACTGTATCAGCCCCAGCATTTT.

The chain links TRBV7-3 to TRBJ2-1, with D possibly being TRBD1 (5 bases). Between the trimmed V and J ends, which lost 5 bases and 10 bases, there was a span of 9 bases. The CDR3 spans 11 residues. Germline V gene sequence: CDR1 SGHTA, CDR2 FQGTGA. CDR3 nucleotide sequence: TGTGCCAGCAGCGGTGGACAAGAGCAGTTCTTC. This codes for CASSGGQEQFF.

CDR3 in amino acids: CASSSGEAGNEKLFF. The CDR3 nucleotides are TGTGCCAGCAGTTCCGGCGAGGCGGGGAATGAAAAACTGTTTTTT. J is TRBJ1-4 and V is TRBV6-2 or TRBV6-3; D not certain. Per germline, CDR1 MNHEY and CDR2 SVGEGT. CDR3 length: 15 residues. Trimming pared 4 bases from V and 5 bases from J, leaving 14 bases between.

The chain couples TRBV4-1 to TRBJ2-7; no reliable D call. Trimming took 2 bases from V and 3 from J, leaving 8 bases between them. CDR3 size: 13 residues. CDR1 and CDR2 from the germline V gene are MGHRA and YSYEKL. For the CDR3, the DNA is TGCGCCAGCAGCCAACAGATACGCTACGAGCAGTACTTC. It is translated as CASSQQIRYEQYF.

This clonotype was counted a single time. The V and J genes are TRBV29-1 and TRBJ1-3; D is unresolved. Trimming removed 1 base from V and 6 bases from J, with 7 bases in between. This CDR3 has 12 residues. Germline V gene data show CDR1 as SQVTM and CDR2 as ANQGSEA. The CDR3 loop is CSVEGGKNTIYF. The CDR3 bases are TGCAGCGTTGAAGGTGGGAAAAACACCATATATTTT.

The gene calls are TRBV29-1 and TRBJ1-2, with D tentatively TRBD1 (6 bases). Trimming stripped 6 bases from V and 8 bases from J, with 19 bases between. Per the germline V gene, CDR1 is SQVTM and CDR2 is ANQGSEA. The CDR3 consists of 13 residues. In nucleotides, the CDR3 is TGCAGCGTCCACACGGGGGGGCCAGGAGGCTACACCTTC. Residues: CSVHTGGPGGYTF. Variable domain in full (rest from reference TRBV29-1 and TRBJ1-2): SAVISQKPSRDICQRGTSLTIQCQVDSQVTMMFWYRQQPGQSLTLIATANQGSEATYESGFVIDKFPISRPNLTFSTLTVSNMSPEDSSIYLCSVHTGGPGGYTFGSGTRLTVV.

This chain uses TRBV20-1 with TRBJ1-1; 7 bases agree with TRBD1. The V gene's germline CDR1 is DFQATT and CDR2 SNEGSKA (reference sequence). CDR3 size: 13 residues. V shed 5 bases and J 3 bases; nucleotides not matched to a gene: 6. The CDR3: CSASKGGYTEAFF. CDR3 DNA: TGCAGTGCTTCCAAAGGGGGCTACACTGAAGCTTTCTTT.

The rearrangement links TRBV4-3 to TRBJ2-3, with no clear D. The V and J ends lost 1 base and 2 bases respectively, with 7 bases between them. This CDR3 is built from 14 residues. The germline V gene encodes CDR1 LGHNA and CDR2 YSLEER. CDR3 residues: CASSQGRHTDTQYF. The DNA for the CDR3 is TGCGCCAGCAGCCAAGGGCGCCACACAGATACGCAGTATTTT.